This TCR beta chain comes out of a study of regulatory T cells in long-lasting Graves disease. This clonotype was seen a handful of times. Time point described: persistent/refractory GD, antithyroid drugs over 5 years with positive TRAb. From RNA extracted from PBMCs, the TCR library was made. Sequencing libraries for TCR beta were prepared with iRepertoire HTBI primers and Arm-PCR of CDR3 regions. TCRdb reanalysed the multiplex PCR reads using MiXCR and keeps one entry per CDR3 protein. The data contain fewer than 400,000 distinct CDR3 sequences, 15% to 20% of them singletons. The TCR was taken from a female donor with Graves disease. The specimen was peripheral blood mononuclear cells (PBMCs), collected when the disease was refractory, from a patient treated with antithyroid drugs.

CDR3: CASSLALLHRAGNTIYF. CDR3 nucleotide sequence: TGTGCCAGCAGCTTAGCCCTTCTACACCGGGCTGGAAACACCATATATTTT. V gene TRBV11-2 combines with J gene TRBJ1-3, with unresolved D. V was trimmed by 1 base and J by 2 bases, leaving 15 bases between them. Germline values: CDR1 SGHAT, CDR2 FQNNGV. The CDR3 has 17 amino acids. Full variable domain (remainder filled in from reference TRBV11-2 and TRBJ1-3): EAGVAQSPRYKIIEKRQSVAFWCNPISGHATLYWYQQILGQGPKLLIQFQNNGVVDDSQLPKDRFSAERLKGVDSTLKIQPAKLEDSAVYLCASSLALLHRAGNTIYFGEGSWLTVV.